Listed below are T cell receptor beta chains from one sample, sequenced in a study of T-cell reconstitution after alpha-beta-depleted transplantation in children. MiXCR, run by TCRdb on the PCR reads, gives a single entry per CDR3 protein. The table lists fewer than 750,000 distinct CDR3 sequences, 25% to 30% of them singletons, with about a third in the top ten. Sequences were derived from PBMCs, sampled before TCRalphabeta/CD19-depleted stem cell transplant. The receptor source for this set is a boy under three years old with Wiskott-Aldrich syndrome, due to receive a stem cell transplant. Both conserved end residues are part of each CDR3. The order of the fields is J gene, D gene, clone size, V gene, CDR3 protein, CDR3 DNA. The D gene is left open where the match is weak. Size is omitted from some rows. Given values are once, few, many or a class for expanded clones.

TRBJ2-5 | - | - | TRBV6-1 | CASTLGRGRGRTQYF | TGTGCCAGCACCCTCGGGCGGGGTCGGGGCCGGACCCAGTACTTC
TRBJ1-1 | TRBD1 | few | TRBV20-1 | CSATGQGPMNTEAFF | TGCAGTGCAACCGGACAGGGGCCGATGAACACTGAAGCTTTCTTT
TRBJ2-7 | - | few | TRBV6-1 | CASSLDGFSYEQYF | TGTGCCAGCAGCCTAGACGGATTCTCCTACGAGCAGTACTTC
TRBJ2-5 | TRBD1 | - | TRBV28 | CASSSRQGLGRETQYF | TGTGCCAGCAGTTCCCGACAGGGATTAGGGAGAGAGACCCAGTACTTC
TRBJ2-4 | - | few | TRBV21-1 | CASSKGRALAKNIQYF | TGTGCCAGCAGCAAGGGCAGGGCCCTAGCCAAAAACATTCAGTACTTC
TRBJ2-2 | TRBD2 | few | TRBV12-3/TRBV12-4 | CASSSVAGGFDGELFF | TGTGCCAGCAGTTCAGTGGCGGGAGGGTTCGACGGGGAGCTGTTTTTT
TRBJ2-1 | - | - | TRBV3-1 | CASTQDWSDSNEQFF | TGTGCCAGCACCCAAGATTGGTCAGATTCCAATGAGCAGTTCTTC
TRBJ1-1 | - | - | TRBV2 | CASSANPGANTEAFF | TGTGCCAGCAGTGCAAACCCAGGGGCGAACACTGAAGCTTTCTTT
TRBJ2-1 | - | many | TRBV12-3/TRBV12-4 | CASRRRQVTYNEQFF | TGTGCCAGCAGACGACGACAGGTCACCTACAATGAGCAGTTCTTC
TRBJ2-7 | TRBD2 | - | TRBV5-1 | CASSLSMTSGPREQYF | TGCGCCAGCAGCCTATCAATGACTAGCGGACCGAGGGAGCAGTACTTC
TRBJ2-1 | TRBD2 | few | TRBV5-1 | CASSRSGTSGSWYNEQFF | TGCGCCAGCAGCCGCTCCGGGACTAGCGGGAGTTGGTACAATGAGCAGTTCTTC
TRBJ2-7 | - | few | TRBV7-2 | CASSLGSVGYEQYF | TGTGCCAGCAGCTTAGGTAGCGTTGGCTACGAGCAGTACTTC
TRBJ2-1 | TRBD2 | - | TRBV20-1 | CSAQTSGSYNEQFF | TGCAGTGCGCAGACTAGCGGGTCATACAATGAGCAGTTCTTC
TRBJ2-2 | - | - | TRBV20-1 | CSALDRLLNTGELFF | TGCAGTGCTCTAGACAGACTATTGAACACCGGGGAGCTGTTTTTT
TRBJ1-5 | - | few | TRBV5-1 | CASSLEPSNQPQHF | TGCGCCAGCAGCTTGGAGCCTAGCAATCAGCCCCAGCATTTT
TRBJ2-5 | TRBD2 | few | TRBV15 | CATSRDTSGYQETQYF | TGTGCCACCAGCAGAGATACTAGCGGGTACCAAGAGACCCAGTACTTC
TRBJ2-5 | TRBD1 | few | TRBV7-9 | CASSSPRGLVETQYF | TGTGCCAGCAGCTCGCCCAGGGGGCTGGTGGAGACCCAGTACTTC
TRBJ2-5 | - | once | TRBV15 | CATSRDRVGLGTQYF | TGTGCCACCAGCAGAGATCGGGTAGGGCTAGGAACCCAGTACTTC
TRBJ2-3 | - | few | TRBV21-1 | CASSKVPLGTTQYF | TGTGCCAGCAGCAAAGTGCCGTTGGGGACTACGCAGTATTTT
TRBJ2-7 | - | - | TRBV10-3 | CAISERGTSSYEQYF | TGTGCCATCAGTGAAAGGGGAACGAGCTCCTACGAGCAGTACTTC
TRBJ2-1 | TRBD2 | - | TRBV4-1 | CASSQDRSLAGGQFF | TGCGCCAGCAGCCAAGACCGATCACTAGCGGGAGGGCAGTTCTTC
TRBJ1-1 | TRBD1 | - | TRBV4-1 | CASTRTMTGSGMNTEAFF | TGCGCCAGCACCCGGACTATGACAGGGAGTGGTATGAACACTGAAGCTTTCTTT
TRBJ2-6 | - | - | TRBV5-1 | CASSLALYSGANVLTF | TGCGCCAGCAGCTTGGCCCTGTACTCTGGGGCCAACGTCCTGACTTTC
TRBJ2-2 | - | - | TRBV5-1 | CASSKPLTLGTGELFF | TGCGCCAGCAGCAAACCCCTCACACTAGGCACCGGGGAGCTGTTTTTT
TRBJ1-5 | TRBD1 | - | TRBV12-3/TRBV12-4 | CASSLDRGRNQPQHF | TGTGCCAGCAGTTTGGACAGGGGGCGCAATCAGCCCCAGCATTTT
TRBJ2-1 | TRBD2 | few | TRBV6-2/TRBV6-3 | CASSYSVSGVSYNEQFF | TGTGCCAGCAGTTACTCAGTAAGCGGGGTCTCCTACAATGAGCAGTTCTTC
TRBJ2-7 | TRBD1 | once | TRBV18 | CASSLLHPGQPYF | TGTGCCAGCTCACTACTACATCCGGGACAGCCGTACTTC
TRBJ2-3 | - | - | TRBV20-1 | CSAWPGPSTDTQYF | TGCAGTGCTTGGCCGGGACCCTCCACAGATACGCAGTATTTT
TRBJ1-5 | - | few | TRBV20-1 | CSASGGQNNQPQHF | TGCAGTGCCTCCGGCGGACAGAACAATCAGCCCCAGCATTTT
TRBJ2-2 | TRBD2 | - | TRBV20-1 | CSARFRTSGYTGELFF | TGCAGTGCTAGATTCAGGACTAGCGGCTACACCGGGGAGCTGTTTTTT
TRBJ2-1 | TRBD2 | - | TRBV9 | CASRSAGANNEQFF | TGTGCCAGCAGAAGTGCGGGAGCCAACAATGAGCAGTTCTTC
TRBJ2-1 | - | - | TRBV5-4 | CASVSGTSEQFF | TGTGCCAGCGTTTCCGGGACGAGTGAGCAGTTCTTC
TRBJ1-6 | TRBD1 | few | TRBV18 | CASSLGTVGNSPLHF | TGTGCCAGCTCATTAGGGACAGTCGGAAATTCACCCCTCCACTTT
TRBJ2-1 | - | - | TRBV24-1 | CATSRGSQQFF | TGTGCCACCAGTCGGGGCTCCCAGCAGTTCTTC
TRBJ2-1 | - | - | TRBV20-1 | CSGLWGLSYNEQFF | TGCAGTGGCTTGTGGGGGTTAAGCTACAATGAGCAGTTCTTC
TRBJ2-6 | - | - | TRBV5-1 | CASRKGYGANVLTF | TGCGCCAGCAGGAAAGGGTACGGGGCCAACGTCCTGACTTTC
TRBJ2-5 | - | - | TRBV5-1 | CASSYSFQETQYF | TGCGCCAGCAGCTACAGCTTCCAAGAGACCCAGTACTTC
TRBJ1-4 | TRBD1 | few | TRBV5-6 | CASSRDSLNEKLFF | TGTGCCAGCAGCCGGGACAGTCTTAATGAAAAACTGTTTTTT
TRBJ2-2 | TRBD2 | few | TRBV24-1 | CATSDVGLQNTGELFF | TGTGCCACCAGTGATGTGGGACTACAGAACACCGGGGAGCTGTTTTTT
TRBJ1-1 | TRBD1 | few | TRBV12-3/TRBV12-4 | CASSRQGWNTEAFF | TGTGCCAGCAGTCGACAGGGGTGGAACACTGAAGCTTTCTTT
TRBJ2-1 | TRBD2 | few | TRBV2 | CASSKGLAGMAREQFF | TGTGCCAGCAGCAAAGGACTAGCGGGGATGGCGCGGGAGCAGTTCTTC
TRBJ2-1 | TRBD2 | few | TRBV9 | CASSVDPGGSSYNEQFF | TGTGCCAGCAGCGTAGACCCGGGAGGCTCGTCCTACAATGAGCAGTTCTTC
TRBJ2-7 | TRBD2 | - | TRBV3-1 | CASSQWTSGSYEQYF | TGTGCCAGCAGCCAATGGACTAGCGGGAGTTACGAGCAGTACTTC
TRBJ2-1 | TRBD2 | once | TRBV7-2 | CASSRGTSGSLGEQFF | TGTGCCAGCAGCCGAGGGACTAGCGGGAGTTTGGGTGAGCAGTTCTTC
TRBJ2-6 | - | - | TRBV27 | CASSLYLAGAGANVLTF | TGTGCCAGCAGTTTATACCTTGCGGGTGCTGGGGCCAACGTCCTGACTTTC
TRBJ2-1 | - | - | TRBV5-1 | CASSFFQGTYNEQFF | TGCGCCAGCAGCTTCTTTCAGGGGACCTACAATGAGCAGTTCTTC
TRBJ2-7 | - | few | TRBV29-1 | CSVEEGAPLGEQYF | TGCAGCGTTGAAGAGGGGGCTCCTCTGGGGGAGCAGTACTTC
TRBJ1-4 | - | few | TRBV4-1 | CASYDIGQPLRGKLFF | TGCGCCAGCTACGACATCGGACAGCCGCTACGAGGAAAACTGTTTTTT
TRBJ2-7 | TRBD2 | - | TRBV6-1 | CASSETSGNYEQYF | TGTGCCAGCAGTGAAACTAGCGGGAACTACGAGCAGTACTTC
TRBJ1-1 | - | few | TRBV29-1 | CSVVLRTKNTEAFF | TGCAGCGTTGTTTTAAGAACCAAGAACACTGAAGCTTTCTTT
TRBJ2-1 | TRBD2 | - | TRBV18 | CASSLLRVAGSYNEQFF | TGTGCCAGCTCACTCCTACGGGTAGCGGGTTCCTACAATGAGCAGTTCTTC
TRBJ2-1 | TRBD2 | - | TRBV15 | CATSRKVGGWGLADYNEQFF | TGTGCCACCAGCAGAAAGGTGGGGGGCTGGGGACTAGCGGACTACAATGAGCAGTTCTTC
TRBJ1-4 | - | few | TRBV12-3/TRBV12-4 | CASRGRSGSEKLFF | TGTGCCAGCAGGGGACGATCTGGGAGTGAAAAACTGTTTTTT
TRBJ2-1 | - | - | TRBV7-2 | CASSLGPYEQFF | TGTGCCAGCAGCTTAGGGCCCTACGAGCAGTTCTTC
TRBJ2-5 | TRBD1 | - | TRBV9 | CASSASRPTGAGETQYF | TGTGCCAGCAGCGCCTCTCGCCCGACAGGGGCCGGGGAGACCCAGTACTTC
TRBJ2-1 | TRBD2 | - | TRBV12-3/TRBV12-4 | CASLTGTSSNEQFF | TGTGCCAGCCTTACCGGGACTAGCTCCAATGAGCAGTTCTTC
TRBJ2-1 | TRBD2 | few | TRBV20-1 | CSALTSETYNEQFF | TGCAGTGCCCTTACTAGCGAGACTTACAATGAGCAGTTCTTC